Below, 28 T cell receptor beta chains from the same sample are listed, as sequenced in a study of CD8 T cells in ankylosing spondylitis. Notes on the study in general: A TCR beta motif of eight highly homologous variants appeared characteristic of ankylosing spondylitis blood.

The antigens of these receptors remain unknown. TCRdb redid the calling of the 5' RACE reads with MiXCR, one entry per CDR3 protein. There are about 840,000 distinct CDR3 sequences in the sample; 10% to 15% occur only once, and 0.51% lies in the top ten. Sequenced input: blood, either unsorted or a sorted T cell fraction (not recorded which). The receptors come from a male donor with ankylosing spondylitis.

About this clonotype itself: One base away lies a much larger clone, so this may be a sequencing read error. The chain combines TRBV11-2 with TRBJ2-5; D perhaps matches TRBD2 (5 bases). CDR1 and CDR2 from the germline V gene are SGHAT and FQNNGV. The germline V and J ends were trimmed by 6 bases and 5 bases, with 10 bases remaining between them. CDR3 length: 12 residues. The CDR3 spells CASRPGGETQYF. The CDR3 DNA follows: TGTGCCAGCAGACCCGGCGGGGAGACCCAGTACTTC. Using reference TRBV11-2 and TRBJ2-5 for the parts outside the CDR3, the full variable domain is EAGVAQSPRYKIIEKRQSVAFWCNPISGHATLYWYQQILGQGPKLLIQFQNNGVVDDSQLPKDRFSAERLKGVDSTLKIQPAKLEDSAVYLCASRPGGETQYFGPGTRLLVL.

This clonotype has more than one count but fewer than ten. The chain employs TRBV7-9 and TRBJ2-5; D might be TRBD2 (6 bases). CDR3 size: 14 residues. Germline V gives CDR1 SEHNR, CDR2 FQNEAQ (reference sequence). V lost 7 bases and J 5 bases, leaving 17 bases between the germline ends. The CDR3, as DNA: TGTGCCAGCAACCCTGGGGACTTAGGGGAGACCCAGTACTTC. It yields the protein CASNPGDLGETQYF. Filled out from reference TRBV7-9 and TRBJ2-5, the complete variable domain reads DTGVSQNPRHKITKRGQNVTFRCDPISEHNRLYWYRQTLGQGPEFLTYFQNEAQLEKSRLLSDRFSAERPKGSFSTLEIQRTEQGDSAMYLCASNPGDLGETQYFGPGTRLLVL.

V gene TRBV6-1 combines with J gene TRBJ2-7, with 13 bases fitting TRBD2. The CDR3 is 15 amino acids. Germline V gene sequence: CDR1 MNHNS, CDR2 SASEGT. V lost 6 bases, J lost 3 bases, and 5 bases stayed unmatched. As DNA, the CDR3 is TGTGCCAGCAGCCAACTAGCGGGAGGGCTCTACGAGCAGTACTTC. This translates into CASSQLAGGLYEQYF.

The chain joins TRBV7-6 to TRBJ2-7; D perhaps matches TRBD1 (6 bases). Germline V lookup: CDR1 SGHVS, CDR2 FNYEAQ. V was pared by 2 bases and J by 1 base, with 12 bases between. The CDR3 consists of 15 residues. In nucleotides, the CDR3 is TGTGCCAGCAGCTTAAAGGTCCAGGGGTCCTACGAGCAGTACTTC. The encoded protein is CASSLKVQGSYEQYF. The full variable domain, its missing parts supplied by reference TRBV7-6 and TRBJ2-7, is GAGVSQSPRYKVTKRGQDVALRCDPISGHVSLYWYRQALGQGPEFLTYFNYEAQQDKSGLPNDRFSAERPEGSISTLTIQRTEQRDSAMYRCASSLKVQGSYEQYFGPGTRLTVT.

The table lists this clonotype with a few counts. V gene TRBV20-1 combines with J gene TRBJ2-1; TRBD2 matches at 10 bases. J lost 9 bases, V lost 4 bases, and 6 bases had no gene match. The CDR3 extends over 13 amino acids. Germline-derived CDR1 and CDR2 are DFQATT and SNEGSKA (reference sequence). The CDR3 nucleotides read TGCAGTGCTACTAGCGGGGGAAGTATTGAGCAGTTCTTC. Translation gives CSATSGGSIEQFF.

This clonotype showed up just a few times. This chain uses TRBV11-2 with TRBJ2-1; D call uncertain. Looked up from germline, CDR1 is SGHAT and CDR2 is FQNNGV. The CDR3 is made up of 16 amino acids. V was clipped by 4 bases and J by 3 bases, with 16 bases between them. CDR3 in DNA: TGTGCCAGCAGCTACTACCCCGAACTCGACTACAATGAGCAGTTCTTC. Protein: CASSYYPELDYNEQFF.

This clonotype was recorded a few times. The J gene is TRBJ2-7, the V gene TRBV27; 8 bases match TRBD1. The CDR3 spans 13 residues. In germline, CDR1 is MNHEY, CDR2 SMNVEV (reference sequence). Trimming cost V 4 bases and J 5 bases; bases outside gene matches: 4. This CDR3 is CASSSFRGHEQYF. In nucleotides, the CDR3 is TGTGCCAGCAGTTCATTCAGGGGGCACGAGCAGTACTTC.

This clonotype was seen more than once but under ten times. V gene TRBV9 combines with J gene TRBJ2-1; D is possibly TRBD1 (6 bases). CDR1 and CDR2 (germline): SGDLS, YYNGEE. The CDR3 runs to 14 residues. V lost 5 bases to trimming and J lost 5 bases, with 14 bases between them. For the CDR3, the DNA is TGTGCCAGCAGTAACAGGGCAAGGGACAATGAGCAGTTCTTC. This encodes CASSNRARDNEQFF.

The table lists this clonotype with many counts. The genes are TRBV12-3 or TRBV12-4 and TRBJ1-6; no clear D. The CDR3 is 13 residues long. Trimming shortened V by 5 bases and J by 10 bases, and 12 bases separated the two germline ends. Here the CDR3 reads CASSLSPGSPLHF. As DNA, the CDR3 is TGTGCCAGCAGTCTCTCACCAGGATCACCCCTCCACTTT.

This clonotype was observed a few times. This sequence joins TRBV25-1 and TRBJ2-2, with D possibly matching TRBD2 (5 bases). CDR1 MGHDK and CDR2 SYGVNS come from the germline V gene. The CDR3 totals 16 residues. V lost 3 bases and J 4 bases, leaving 15 bases between the germline ends. The DNA of the CDR3 is TGTGCCAGCAGTGACCAACGGGGAGTAGGCACCGGGGAGCTGTTTTTT. Its protein is CASSDQRGVGTGELFF. Together with reference TRBV25-1 and TRBJ2-2, the CDR3 gives the full variable domain: EADIYQTPRYLVIGTGKKITLECSQTMGHDKMYWYQQDPGMELHLIHYSYGVNSTEKGDLSSESTVSRIRTEHFPLTLESARPSHTSQYLCASSDQRGVGTGELFFGEGSRLTVL.

The rearrangement joins TRBV4-3 to TRBJ1-5, with D unresolved. V lost 0 bases and J lost 7, with 16 bases in between. The CDR3 is made up of 16 amino acids. The V gene's germline CDR1 is LGHNA and CDR2 YSLEER. The CDR3 protein is CASSQETDGTVQPQHF. In DNA form, the CDR3 reads TGCGCCAGCAGCCAAGAAACGGACGGCACGGTCCAGCCCCAGCATTTT.

The chain is built from TRBV5-1 and TRBJ2-3; D is ambiguous. V was trimmed by 7 bases and J by 2 bases, leaving 11 bases between them. The CDR3 has 13 amino acids. In germline, CDR1 is SGHRS, CDR2 YFSETQ. The CDR3: CASSQTFTDTQYF. As DNA, the CDR3 is TGCGCCAGCTCCCAAACATTCACAGATACGCAGTATTTT.

The V gene is TRBV4-2, the J gene TRBJ1-4; D unclear. Germline CDR1 reads LGHNA; CDR2 reads YNFKEQ. The CDR3 consists of 14 residues. V was clipped by 1 base and J by 4 bases, with 7 bases between them. Here the CDR3 reads CASSQALLNEKLFF. The CDR3 DNA follows: TGTGCCAGCAGCCAAGCTCTTCTTAATGAAAAACTGTTTTTT.

The chain uses TRBV4-3 and TRBJ2-2; 7 bases fit TRBD2. J was trimmed by 0 bases and V by 3 bases; bases with no gene match: 4. CDR1 is LGHNA and CDR2 is YSLEER in the germline V gene. The CDR3 extends over 16 amino acids. In DNA, the CDR3 is TGCGCCAGCAGCCAGGGGGGAGGGGCGAACACCGGGGAGCTGTTTTTT. This encodes CASSQGGGANTGELFF.

This clonotype was seen many times. The rearrangement uses TRBV10-3 and TRBJ2-3, with TRBD1 as a possible D gene (6 bases). CDR1 ENHRY and CDR2 SYGVKD come from the germline V gene. V lost 8 bases to trimming and J lost 4 bases, with 16 bases between them. The CDR3 length is 14 residues. CDR3 protein: CAIGTPGDADTQYF. CDR3 DNA: TGTGCCATCGGGACCCCAGGGGATGCAGATACGCAGTATTTT.

The table lists this clonotype with a few counts. This rearrangement joins TRBV20-1 to TRBJ2-7; D not certain. The CDR3 runs 13 residues. Trimming shortened V by 5 bases and J by 2 bases, and 13 bases separated the two germline ends. Germline CDR1 DFQATT, CDR2 SNEGSKA (reference sequence). CDR3 sequence: CSAQEGRTYEQYF. In DNA form, the CDR3 reads TGCAGTGCTCAAGAAGGTCGAACCTACGAGCAGTACTTC.

This chain joins TRBV18 and TRBJ2-7; either TRBD1 or TRBD2 may fit D (5 bases each). From germline, CDR1 is KGHSH and CDR2 LQKENI. Trimming took 6 bases from V and 3 from J, leaving 18 bases between them. The CDR3 consists of 15 residues. CDR3 bases: TGTGCCAGCTCCCCCGGAGCAAGTGGGGGCTACGAGCAGTACTTC. Translated: CASSPGASGGYEQYF. The whole variable domain, filled in from reference TRBV18 and TRBJ2-7, reads NAGVMQNPRHLVRRRGQEARLRCSPMKGHSHVYWYRQLPEEGLKFMVYLQKENIIDESGMPKERFSAEFPKEGPSILRIQQVVRGDSAAYFCASSPGASGGYEQYFGPGTRLTVT.

This clonotype was counted a few times. The CDR3 nucleotides are TGTGCCACCAGCAGAGATGGAGTCCTCACTGAAGCTTTCTTT. It specifies CATSRDGVLTEAFF. This chain joins TRBV15 and TRBJ1-1; D unresolved. V was cut by 0 bases and J by 4 bases, with 9 bases left in between. Germline CDR1 reads LNHNV; CDR2 reads YYDKDF (reference sequence). There are 14 residues in the CDR3.

The J gene is TRBJ1-2, the V gene TRBV13; D remains unclear. Germline CDR1 PRHDT, CDR2 FYEKMQ (reference sequence). Trimming removed 1 base from V and 1 base from J, with 10 bases in between. The length of the CDR3 is 15 residues. The DNA of the CDR3 is TGTGCCAGCAGCTTAGTCACCCTCCTTAACTATGGCTACACCTTC. It codes for CASSLVTLLNYGYTF.

The chain is built from TRBV7-2 and TRBJ2-7; 13 bases line up with TRBD2. The CDR3 has 15 amino acids. Germline V gene lookup returns CDR1 SGHTA and CDR2 FQGNSA. The junction had 7 bases not matched to a gene; V was cut back by 4 bases and J by 7 bases. The CDR3 DNA reads TGTGCCAGCAGCTACACTAGCGGGGGGGCGGGAGAGCAGTACTTC. This codes for CASSYTSGGAGEQYF.

The J gene is TRBJ1-2, the V gene TRBV5-1; 8 nucleotides match TRBD1. CDR1 and CDR2 (germline): SGHRS, YFSETQ. CDR3 length equals 13 residues. V lost 4 bases, J lost 5 bases, and 4 bases stayed unmatched. The chain's CDR3 is CASSPGQAYGYTF. The CDR3 bases are TGCGCCAGCAGCCCGGGACAGGCTTATGGCTACACCTTC.

This clonotype was observed a handful of times. The chain couples TRBV7-2 to TRBJ1-1, with D perhaps TRBD1 (5 bases). Germline CDR1 is SGHTA and CDR2 is FQGNSA. The length of the CDR3 is 15 residues. V was cut by 5 bases and J by 0 bases, with 13 bases left in between. This chain's CDR3 is CASSPGQAMNTEAFF. The CDR3 nucleotides read TGTGCCAGCAGCCCGGGGCAGGCCATGAACACTGAAGCTTTCTTT.

The chain has TRBV5-4 and TRBJ2-2; TRBD1 might be the D (5 bases). Germline V CDR1 and CDR2: SGHNT, YYREEE (reference sequence). Deletions cut 1 base from V and 5 bases from J, with 15 bases between. The CDR3 consists of 16 residues. For the CDR3, the DNA is TGTGCCAGCAGCTTGCATCCGAAGCAGGGTACCGGGGAGCTGTTTTTT. Its translation is CASSLHPKQGTGELFF.

This clonotype appeared many times. The gene calls are TRBV20-1 and TRBJ2-7; 11 bases match TRBD2. The CDR3 totals 18 residues. V trimming: 6 bases; J trimming: 7 bases; junction bases outside the gene matches: 23. From germline, CDR1 is DFQATT and CDR2 SNEGSKA (reference sequence). CDR3 sequence reads: CSARLPLAGVWSYEEQYF. The CDR3 DNA sequence: TGCAGTGCGCGCTTGCCACTAGCGGGAGTCTGGTCCTACGAGGAGCAGTACTTC.

This chain uses TRBV10-3 with TRBJ1-3; D is perhaps TRBD1 (6 bases). The V gene's germline CDR1 is ENHRY and CDR2 SYGVKD. The CDR3 consists of 17 residues. Trimming took 5 bases from V and 0 from J, leaving 17 bases between them. The CDR3 DNA reads as TGTGCCATCAGTCTATCAGCCAGGGGCTTCTCTGGAAACACCATATATTTT. Translating gives CAISLSARGFSGNTIYF.

A few counts support this clonotype. V gene TRBV29-1 combines with J gene TRBJ2-2; D unresolved. The V end was cut by 4 bases, the J end by 7 bases, with 13 bases between. The CDR3 is made up of 13 amino acids. Looked up from germline, CDR1 is SQVTM and CDR2 is ANQGSEA. Written as DNA, the CDR3 is TGCAGCGTTGGGTACGGCCGAGGCGGGGAGCTGTTTTTT. This translates into CSVGYGRGGELFF.

This chain joins TRBV20-1 and TRBJ2-3, with D tentatively TRBD1 (6 bases). The CDR3 is 12 amino acids. Germline CDR1 DFQATT, CDR2 SNEGSKA (reference sequence). V lost 7 bases and J 6 bases, leaving 14 bases between the germline ends. As DNA, the CDR3 is TGCAGTGGGCAGGGGATAGCGGATACGCAGTATTTT. This codes for CSGQGIADTQYF.

This clonotype has more than one count but fewer than ten. The rearrangement joins TRBV3-1 to TRBJ2-1; D call uncertain. The CDR3 loop spans 14 amino acids. CDR1 is LGHDT and CDR2 is YNNKEL in the germline V gene (reference sequence). V was pared by 3 bases and J by 4 bases, with 10 bases between. The CDR3 loop reads CASSQIDTYNEQFF. The DNA of the CDR3 is TGTGCCAGCAGCCAGATTGACACGTACAATGAGCAGTTCTTC.